Only a few counts were recorded for the clone carrying this TCR beta chain. The antigen is undetermined. The sample originates from a study of beta chain features in type 1 diabetes. Study overall: Patients looked much like healthy donors when it came to age, gender and cell yields. Study-level findings and limits: Junctions at VDJ sites from type 1 diabetes patients had fewer insertions and more deletions. Patients and controls would be equally affected if PCR favored shorter templates. Naive, central memory and Treg TCRB repertoires appeared more alike in patients than in healthy donors.

The germline V gene has CDR1 LGHNA and CDR2 YNFKEQ. V was trimmed by 3 bases and J by 3 bases, leaving 18 bases between them. The CDR3 totals 16 residues. cDNA synthesis used the whole RNA isolate, giving expressed TCRB sequences. TCRdb's copy holds only in-frame clones and misses some; the assay was immunoSEQ multiplex PCR. The data show 250,000 to 300,000 clones, around 7.8% seen once. V and J are TRBV4-2 and TRBJ2-7; weak D call: TRBD2 (6 bases). Source material: central memory CD4+ T cells from blood. This receptor was obtained from a woman under 30 in good health. The CDR3 DNA follows: TGTGCCAGCAGCCAGACGTTTGGAGGGAATCTCTACGAGCAGTACTTC. This translates into CASSQTFGGNLYEQYF.